This T cell receptor (beta chain) was sequenced in a study of graft-versus-host responses after intestinal transplantation. Study details: In this cohort, recipients had multivisceral, liver-intestinal, or isolated intestinal transplants. Every recipient underwent anti-thymocyte globulin induction, then tacrolimus and steroids for two to four years.

TCRdb's table, derived via immunoSEQ multiplex PCR, lists solely in-frame clones and lacks some. This sample has some 110,000 clones, with about 90% found just once. Regarding the study as a whole: Circulating GvH clone levels at their peak were associated with HvG declines (early post-transplant). GvH clones occurred in recipient marrow; some first appeared in ileum or blood.

With respect to this clone: Its antigen remains unidentified.

The sequencing used unstimulated CD4+ T cells sorted from spleen or lymph node cells, collected before intestinal transplant. The sequence was collected from a human donor who received an intestinal transplant.

In DNA, the CDR3 is TGTGCCAGCAGTCGAGAGGGACTAGCGGACAATGAGCAGTTCTTC. This sequence encodes CASSREGLADNEQFF. This chain uses TRBV6-1 with TRBJ2-1; 11 bases are a match to TRBD2. The CDR3 spans 15 residues. V trimming: 5 bases; J trimming: 5 bases; junction bases outside the gene matches: 5. Per the germline V gene, CDR1 is MNHNS and CDR2 is SASEGT.